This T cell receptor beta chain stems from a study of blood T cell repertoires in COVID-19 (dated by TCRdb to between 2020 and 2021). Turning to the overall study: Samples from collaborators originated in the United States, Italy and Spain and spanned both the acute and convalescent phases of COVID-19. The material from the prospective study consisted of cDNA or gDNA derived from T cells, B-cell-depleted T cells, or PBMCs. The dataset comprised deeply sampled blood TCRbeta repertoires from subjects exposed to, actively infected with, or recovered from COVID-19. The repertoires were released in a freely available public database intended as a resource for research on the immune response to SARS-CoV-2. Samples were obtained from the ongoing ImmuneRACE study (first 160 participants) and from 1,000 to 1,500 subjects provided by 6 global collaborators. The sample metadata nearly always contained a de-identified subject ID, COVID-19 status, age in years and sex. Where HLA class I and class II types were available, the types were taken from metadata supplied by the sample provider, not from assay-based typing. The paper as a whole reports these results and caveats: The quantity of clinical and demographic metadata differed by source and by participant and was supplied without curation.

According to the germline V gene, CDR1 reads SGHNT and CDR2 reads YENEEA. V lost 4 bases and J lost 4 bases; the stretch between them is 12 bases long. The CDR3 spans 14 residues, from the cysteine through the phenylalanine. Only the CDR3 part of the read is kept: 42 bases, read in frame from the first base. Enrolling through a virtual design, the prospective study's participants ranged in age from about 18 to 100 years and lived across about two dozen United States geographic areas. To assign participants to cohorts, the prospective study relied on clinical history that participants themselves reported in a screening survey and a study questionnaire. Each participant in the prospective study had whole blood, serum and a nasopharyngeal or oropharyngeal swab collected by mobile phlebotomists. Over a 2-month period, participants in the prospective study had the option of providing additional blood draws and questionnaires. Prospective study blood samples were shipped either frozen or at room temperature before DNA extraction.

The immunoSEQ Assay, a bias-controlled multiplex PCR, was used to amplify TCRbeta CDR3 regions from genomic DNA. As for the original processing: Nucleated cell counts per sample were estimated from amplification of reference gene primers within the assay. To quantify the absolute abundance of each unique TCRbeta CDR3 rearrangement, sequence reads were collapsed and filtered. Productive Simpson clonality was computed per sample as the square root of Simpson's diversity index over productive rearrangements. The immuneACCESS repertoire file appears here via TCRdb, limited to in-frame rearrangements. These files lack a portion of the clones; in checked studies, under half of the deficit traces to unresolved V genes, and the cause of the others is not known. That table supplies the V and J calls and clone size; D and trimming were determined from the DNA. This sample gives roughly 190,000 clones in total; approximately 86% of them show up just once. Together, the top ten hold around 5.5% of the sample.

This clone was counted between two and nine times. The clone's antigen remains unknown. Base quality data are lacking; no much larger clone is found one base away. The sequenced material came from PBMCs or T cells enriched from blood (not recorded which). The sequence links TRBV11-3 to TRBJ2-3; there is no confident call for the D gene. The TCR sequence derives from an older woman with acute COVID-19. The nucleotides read TGTGCCAGCAGCTCCGGGTTCGCGCCAGATACGCAGTATTTT. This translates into CASSSGFAPDTQYF. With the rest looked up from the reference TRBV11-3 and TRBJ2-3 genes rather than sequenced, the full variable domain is EAGVVQSPRYKIIEKKQPVAFWCNPISGHNTLYWYLQNLGQGPELLIRYENEEAVDDSQLPKDRFSAERLKGVDSTLKIQPAELGDSAVYLCASSSGFAPDTQYFGPGTRLTVL.